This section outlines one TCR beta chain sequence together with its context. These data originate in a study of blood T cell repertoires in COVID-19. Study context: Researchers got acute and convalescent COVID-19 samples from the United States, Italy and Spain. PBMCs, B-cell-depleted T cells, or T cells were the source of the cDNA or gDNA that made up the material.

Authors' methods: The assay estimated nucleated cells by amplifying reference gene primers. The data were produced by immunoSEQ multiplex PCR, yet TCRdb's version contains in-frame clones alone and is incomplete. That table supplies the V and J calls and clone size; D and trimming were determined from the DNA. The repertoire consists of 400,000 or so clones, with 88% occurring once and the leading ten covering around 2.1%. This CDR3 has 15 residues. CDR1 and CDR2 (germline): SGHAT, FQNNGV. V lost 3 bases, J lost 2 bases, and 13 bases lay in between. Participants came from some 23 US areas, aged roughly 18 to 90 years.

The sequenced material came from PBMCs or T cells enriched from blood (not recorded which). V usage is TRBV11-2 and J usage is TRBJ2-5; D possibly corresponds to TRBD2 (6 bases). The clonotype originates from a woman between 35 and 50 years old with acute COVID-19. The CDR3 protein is CASSFGGETQETQYF. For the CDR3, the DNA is TGTGCCAGCAGCTTTGGCGGGGAGACTCAAGAGACCCAGTACTTC.